This T cell receptor (beta chain) was identified in a study of T cell responses to AZD1222 COVID-19 vaccine. The CDR3 sequence is 17 residues long. V was clipped by 5 bases and J by 0 bases, with 17 bases between them. Germline loops: CDR1 MGHRA, CDR2 YSYEKL. Some clones are missing from TCRdb's copy, which holds only in-frame ones; the method was immunoSEQ multiplex PCR. The sample has around 100,000 clones, about 89% seen once. The J gene is TRBJ1-5, the V gene TRBV4-1, with D perhaps TRBD1 (6 bases). The clonotype was recovered from an adult in good health. This material consisted of peripheral blood, taken on day 0 of AZD1222 vaccination. The CDR3 region is CASSYSSTGYSNQPQHF. DNA of the CDR3: TGCGCCAGCAGCTACTCGTCGACAGGTTATAGCAATCAGCCCCAGCATTTT.